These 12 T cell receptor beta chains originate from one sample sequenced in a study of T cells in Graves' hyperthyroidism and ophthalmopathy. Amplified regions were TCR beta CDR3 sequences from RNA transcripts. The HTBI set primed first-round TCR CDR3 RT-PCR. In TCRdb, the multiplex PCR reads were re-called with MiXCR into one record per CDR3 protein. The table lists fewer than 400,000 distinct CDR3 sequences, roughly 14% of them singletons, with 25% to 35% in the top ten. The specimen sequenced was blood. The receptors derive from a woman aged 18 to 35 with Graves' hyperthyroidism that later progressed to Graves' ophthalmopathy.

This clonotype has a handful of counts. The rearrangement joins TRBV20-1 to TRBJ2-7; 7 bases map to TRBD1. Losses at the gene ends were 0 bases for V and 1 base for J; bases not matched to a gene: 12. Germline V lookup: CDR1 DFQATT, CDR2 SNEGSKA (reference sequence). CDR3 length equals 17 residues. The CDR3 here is CSARDEGEDRWSYEQYF. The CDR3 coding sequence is TGCAGTGCTAGAGATGAGGGAGAGGACAGGTGGTCCTACGAGCAGTACTTC.

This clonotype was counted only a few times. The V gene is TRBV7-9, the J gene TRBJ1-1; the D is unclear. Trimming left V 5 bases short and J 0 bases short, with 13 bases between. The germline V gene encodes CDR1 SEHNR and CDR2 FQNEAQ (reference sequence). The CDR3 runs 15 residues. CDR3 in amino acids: CASSPAPLMNTEAFF. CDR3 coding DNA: TGTGCCAGCAGCCCCGCCCCCCTCATGAACACTGAAGCTTTCTTT.

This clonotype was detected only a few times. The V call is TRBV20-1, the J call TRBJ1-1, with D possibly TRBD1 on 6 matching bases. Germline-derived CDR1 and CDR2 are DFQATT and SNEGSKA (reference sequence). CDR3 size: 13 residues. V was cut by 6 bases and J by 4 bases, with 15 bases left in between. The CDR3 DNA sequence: TGCAGTGCCTTACAGGGTATCAGCACTGAAGCTTTCTTT. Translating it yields CSALQGISTEAFF.

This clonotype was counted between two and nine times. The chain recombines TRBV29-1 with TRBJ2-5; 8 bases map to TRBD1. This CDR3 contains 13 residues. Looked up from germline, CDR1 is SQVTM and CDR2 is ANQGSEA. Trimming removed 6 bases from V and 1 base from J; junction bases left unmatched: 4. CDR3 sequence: CSVRGRLQETQYF. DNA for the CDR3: TGCAGCGTCAGGGGGCGTCTCCAAGAGACCCAGTACTTC.

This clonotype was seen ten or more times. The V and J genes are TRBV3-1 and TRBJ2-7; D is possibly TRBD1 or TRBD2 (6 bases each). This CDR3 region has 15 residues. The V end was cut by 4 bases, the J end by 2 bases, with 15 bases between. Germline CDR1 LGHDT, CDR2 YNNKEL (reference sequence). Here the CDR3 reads CASSLGGGTAYEQYF. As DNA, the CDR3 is TGTGCCAGCAGCCTTGGGGGCGGGACCGCCTACGAGCAGTACTTC.

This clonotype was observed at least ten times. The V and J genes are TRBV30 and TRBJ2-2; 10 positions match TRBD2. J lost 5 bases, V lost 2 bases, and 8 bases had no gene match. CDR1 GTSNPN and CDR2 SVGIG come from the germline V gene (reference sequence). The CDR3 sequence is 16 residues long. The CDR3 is CAWSPLLAGETGELFF. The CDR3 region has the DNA TGTGCCTGGAGTCCGCTCCTAGCGGGAGAGACCGGGGAGCTGTTTTTT. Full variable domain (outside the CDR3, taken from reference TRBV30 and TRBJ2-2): SQTIHQWPATLVQPVGSPLSLECTVEGTSNPNLYWYRQAAGRGLQLLFYSVGIGQISSEVPQNLSASRPQDRQFILSSKKLLLSDSGFYLCAWSPLLAGETGELFFGEGSRLTVL.

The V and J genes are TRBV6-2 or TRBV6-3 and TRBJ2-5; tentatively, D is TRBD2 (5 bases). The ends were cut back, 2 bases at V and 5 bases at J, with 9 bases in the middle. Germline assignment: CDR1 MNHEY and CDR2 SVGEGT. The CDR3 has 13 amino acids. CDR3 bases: TGTGCCAGCAGTTACGTATCGGGGGAGACCCAGTACTTC. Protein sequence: CASSYVSGETQYF.

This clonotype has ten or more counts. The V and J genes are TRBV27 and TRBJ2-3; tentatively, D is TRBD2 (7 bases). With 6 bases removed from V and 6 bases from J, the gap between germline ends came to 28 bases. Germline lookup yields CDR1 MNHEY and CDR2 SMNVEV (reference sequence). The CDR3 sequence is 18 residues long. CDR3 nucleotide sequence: TGTGCCAGCAGACTACTAAACGTCCGAGCGGGACAAACGGATACGCAGTATTTT. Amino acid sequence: CASRLLNVRAGQTDTQYF.

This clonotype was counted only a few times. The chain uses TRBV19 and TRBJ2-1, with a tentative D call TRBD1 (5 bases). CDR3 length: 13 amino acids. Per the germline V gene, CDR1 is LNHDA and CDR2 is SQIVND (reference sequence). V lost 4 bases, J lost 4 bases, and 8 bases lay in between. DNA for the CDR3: TGTGCCAGTAGTACTTCAGGGTACAATGAGCAGTTCTTC. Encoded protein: CASSTSGYNEQFF.

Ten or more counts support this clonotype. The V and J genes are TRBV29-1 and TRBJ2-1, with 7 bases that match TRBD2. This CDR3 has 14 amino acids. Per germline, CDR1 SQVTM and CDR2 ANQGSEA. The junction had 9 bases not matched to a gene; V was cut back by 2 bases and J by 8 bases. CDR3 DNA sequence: TGCAGCGTTGAACTTGCGGGAGAGGTCTATGAGCAGTTCTTC. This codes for CSVELAGEVYEQFF.

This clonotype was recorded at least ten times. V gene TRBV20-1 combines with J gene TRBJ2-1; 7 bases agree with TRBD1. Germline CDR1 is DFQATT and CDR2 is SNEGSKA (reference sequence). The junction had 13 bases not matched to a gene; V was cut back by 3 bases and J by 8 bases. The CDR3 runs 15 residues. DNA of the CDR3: TGCAGTGCTAGTGCCGGGACAGCAAGCACGGATGAGCAGTTCTTC. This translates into CSASAGTASTDEQFF.

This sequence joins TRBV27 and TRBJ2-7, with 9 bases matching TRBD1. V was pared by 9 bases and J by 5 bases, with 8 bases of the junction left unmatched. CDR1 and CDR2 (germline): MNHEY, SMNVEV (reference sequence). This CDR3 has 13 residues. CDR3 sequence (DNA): TGTGCCAGTTCAACAGGGGGCTTTAACGAGCAGTACTTC. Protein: CASSTGGFNEQYF.